This T cell receptor beta chain appears in the sequencing data of a study of T cells after yellow fever vaccination. Study-level results: At around 95% for CD4 and approximately 89% for CD8, most primary-vaccination clones showed up again after the booster. Across the CD4 and CD8 compartments, a small share of clonotypes was present in both.

There are many counts of this clonotype. What it binds is not known. 5'RACE template switching generated TCR cDNA, adding a universal primer site and UMIs. Via MiXCR, TCRdb re-called the 5' RACE reads, giving one row per CDR3 protein. This table has roughly 300,000 distinct CDR3 sequences, 6.8% appearing once. The sequence came from a man aged 18 to 35 who received the YFV17D yellow fever vaccine. The sample in question was PBMCs, obtained more than 40 days after the first yellow fever vaccination.

The DNA of the CDR3 is TGTGCCAGCGGGGTAGGGGGCTACACAGATACGCAGTATTTT. Translating it yields CASGVGGYTDTQYF. This chain links TRBV12-3 or TRBV12-4 with TRBJ2-3; TRBD1 matches 7 bases. V trimming: 8 bases; J trimming: 2 bases; junction bases outside the gene matches: 7. This CDR3 comprises 14 residues.